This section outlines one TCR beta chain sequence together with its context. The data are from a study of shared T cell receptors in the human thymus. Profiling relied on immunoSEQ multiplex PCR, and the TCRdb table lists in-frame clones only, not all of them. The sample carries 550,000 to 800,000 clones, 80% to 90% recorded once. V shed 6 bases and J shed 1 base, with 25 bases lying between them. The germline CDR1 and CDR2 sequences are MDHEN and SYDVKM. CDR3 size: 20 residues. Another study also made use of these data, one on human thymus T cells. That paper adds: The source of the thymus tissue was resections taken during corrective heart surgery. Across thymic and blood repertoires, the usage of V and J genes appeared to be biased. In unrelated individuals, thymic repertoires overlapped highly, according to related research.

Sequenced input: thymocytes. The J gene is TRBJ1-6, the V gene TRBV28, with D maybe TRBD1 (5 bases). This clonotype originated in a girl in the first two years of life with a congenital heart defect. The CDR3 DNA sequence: TGTGCCAGCAGCTCTTTGGTCGGTGCGGGGCAGTTATCCTATAATTCACCCCTCCACTTT. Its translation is CASSSLVGAGQLSYNSPLHF.